A selection of T cell receptor beta chains follows, all from one sample in a study of blood T cell repertoires in COVID-19. Here immunoSEQ multiplex PCR was the method, and the copy in TCRdb shows in-frame clones only, minus some. Seen here are about 200,000 clones, around nine tenths observed once, and the top ten hold 5% to 8%. Material for sequencing was peripheral blood. The receptor set was obtained from a middle-aged woman who had recovered from COVID-19. The CDR3 runs from the conserved cysteine through the conserved F or W. A D gene is named only where the DNA matches it firmly. Expanded clones are given a class, and other clones once, few, many or no size at all.

V gene,clone size,J gene,D gene,CDR3 protein,CDR3 DNA
TRBV4-2,NA,TRBJ1-1,NA,CASSQAQDGRGTEAFF,TGTGCCAGCAGCCAGGCCCAGGACGGAAGGGGGACTGAAGCTTTCTTT
TRBV18,NA,TRBJ1-2,NA,CASSPDSNYGYTF,TGTGCCAGCTCACCGGACAGTAACTATGGCTACACCTTC
TRBV19,NA,TRBJ1-1,TRBD1,CASSIADRVNTEAFF,TGTGCCAGTAGTATCGCCGACAGGGTGAACACTGAAGCTTTCTTT
TRBV3-1/TRBV3-2,NA,TRBJ2-5,TRBD2,CASSQSSGSQETQYF,TGTGCCAGCAGCCAATCTAGCGGGAGTCAAGAGACCCAGTACTTC
TRBV5-4,NA,TRBJ1-1,NA,CASSMGHMNTEAFF,TGTGCCAGCAGCATGGGACATATGAACACTGAAGCTTTCTTT
TRBV20-1,NA,TRBJ1-2,NA,CSVQGLKGYTF,TGCAGTGTACAGGGATTGAAGGGCTACACCTTC
TRBV12-3/TRBV12-4,NA,TRBJ1-3,NA,CASRSTVGTIYF,TGTGCCAGCAGGTCTACAGTAGGCACCATATATTTT
TRBV5-1,NA,TRBJ2-1,TRBD2,CASSLDAGGASGEFF,TGCGCCAGCAGCTTGGATGCGGGAGGGGCCTCGGGGGAGTTCTTC
TRBV14,NA,TRBJ1-2,NA,CASSQEVGWNYGYTF,TGTGCCAGCAGCCAAGAGGTCGGGTGGAACTATGGCTACACCTTC
TRBV4-2,once,TRBJ2-2,NA,CASSQADSVRELFF,TGTGCCAGCAGCCAAGCGGACTCCGTCAGAGAGCTGTTTTTT
TRBV28,NA,TRBJ2-1,TRBD2,CASRDSGMVDEQFF,TGTGCCAGCAGGGATAGCGGGATGGTCGATGAGCAGTTCTTC
TRBV4-2,NA,TRBJ1-4,NA,CASSQDQGTNEKLFF,TGTGCCAGCAGCCAAGACCAGGGCACTAATGAAAAACTGTTTTTT
TRBV6-2/TRBV6-3,NA,TRBJ2-7,NA,CASSRQVSFSYEQYF,TGTGCCAGCAGCCGACAGGTTTCCTTCTCCTACGAGCAGTACTTC
TRBV6-5,NA,TRBJ2-7,NA,CASSTGREQYF,TGTGCCAGCAGTACAGGGCGCGAGCAGTACTTC
TRBV5-5,NA,TRBJ2-3,NA,CASSLVAQTDTQYF,TGTGCCAGCAGCTTGGTAGCTCAGACAGATACGCAGTATTTT
TRBV28,NA,TRBJ1-5,NA,CASRGSSNQPQHF,TGTGCCAGCAGGGGCTCGAGCAATCAGCCCCAGCATTTT
TRBV19,NA,TRBJ1-6,NA,CASSIVPDSPLHF,TGTGCCAGTAGTATAGTTCCGGATTCACCCCTCCACTTT
TRBV30,NA,TRBJ1-3,NA,CAWSDIGTHGNTIYF,TGTGCCTGGAGCGACATCGGGACACATGGAAACACCATATATTTT
TRBV28,NA,TRBJ2-7,NA,CASSPGTLLYEQYF,TGTGCCAGCAGTCCCGGGACTCTCCTTTACGAGCAGTACTTC
TRBV5-1,NA,TRBJ2-6,TRBD1,CASSAKTGTPNVLTF,TGCGCCAGCAGCGCCAAGACAGGGACGCCCAACGTCCTGACTTTC
TRBV19,NA,TRBJ1-2,NA,CASSIPSREAIGYTF,TGTGCCAGTAGTATACCCTCCAGGGAGGCGATTGGCTACACCTTC
TRBV2,NA,TRBJ1-4,TRBD1,CASSRTGGNEKLFF,TGTGCCAGCAGTCGGACAGGGGGGAATGAAAAACTGTTTTTT
TRBV29-1,NA,TRBJ2-7,TRBD1,CSGGQGAYEQYF,TGCAGCGGTGGACAGGGGGCCTACGAGCAGTACTTC
TRBV28,NA,TRBJ2-6,TRBD1,CASSLGQGAPSGANVLTF,TGTGCCAGCAGTCTCGGACAGGGGGCCCCCTCTGGGGCCAACGTCCTGACTTTC
TRBV28,NA,TRBJ1-1,NA,CASSRQVTVAEAFF,TGTGCCAGCAGTCGACAGGTTACGGTAGCTGAAGCTTTCTTT
TRBV6-5,NA,TRBJ1-5,NA,CASSYVAGSNQPQHF,TGTGCCAGCAGTTACGTTGCAGGGTCGAATCAGCCCCAGCATTTT
TRBV6-6,NA,TRBJ1-1,NA,CASSYGEGNTEAFF,TGTGCCAGCAGTTACGGGGAGGGGAACACTGAAGCTTTCTTT
TRBV19,NA,TRBJ1-2,TRBD1,CASIHMGKTGGGYGYTF,TGTGCCAGTATTCACATGGGGAAGACAGGGGGCGGGTATGGCTACACCTTC